This T cell receptor (beta chain) was profiled in a study of beta chain features in type 1 diabetes. The authors sorted CD4+ naive, central memory, regulatory and stem cell-like memory cells via CD45RO/CCR7/CD25/CD127/CD95/CD27. The whole isolated RNA underwent reverse transcription, so sequencing captured expressed TCRB transcripts. Profiled with immunoSEQ multiplex PCR; TCRdb holds only in-frame clones, not every one. The table shows 640,000 or so clones, with roughly 13% occurring only once. Study outcomes and limitations: TCRB repertoires of naive, central memory and Treg cells appeared more similar among patients than among healthy donors. In every one of the four CD4+ subsets, TCRB CDR3s were moderately but significantly shorter in Type 1 diabetes patients. Insertions were fewer and deletions more numerous at VDJ junctions in type 1 diabetes patients.

This clone was seen a few times. Its cognate antigen is unknown. With 10 bases clipped from V and 4 bases from J, the junction kept 11 bases outside the gene matches. CDR1 and CDR2 (germline): LNHDA, SQIVND (reference sequence). The length of the CDR3 is 15 residues. The receptor's source is a man in his late teens or twenties with type 1 diabetes. The rearrangement links TRBV19 to TRBJ2-5; 11 bases line up with TRBD2. Sequenced material: naive CD4+ T cells from blood. This chain's CDR3 is CATRATSGGSETQYF. CDR3 nucleotide sequence: TGTGCCACCCGGGCAACTAGCGGGGGTTCAGAGACCCAGTACTTC.